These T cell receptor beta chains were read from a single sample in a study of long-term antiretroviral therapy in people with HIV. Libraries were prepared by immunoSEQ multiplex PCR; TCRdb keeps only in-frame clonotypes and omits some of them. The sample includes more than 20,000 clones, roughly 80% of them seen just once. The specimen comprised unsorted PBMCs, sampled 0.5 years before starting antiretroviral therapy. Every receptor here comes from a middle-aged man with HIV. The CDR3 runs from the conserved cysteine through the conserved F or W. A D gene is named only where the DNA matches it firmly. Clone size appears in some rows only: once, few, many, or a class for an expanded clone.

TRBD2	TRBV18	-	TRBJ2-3	CASSRTSGTTDTQYF	TGTGCCAGCTCGAGGACTAGCGGTACCACAGATACGCAGTATTTT
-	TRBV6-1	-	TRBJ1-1	CASSAGWEAFF	TGTGCCAGCAGTGCGGGGTGGGAAGCTTTCTTT
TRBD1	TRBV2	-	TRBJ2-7	CASGLQGLSYEQYF	TGTGCCAGCGGGTTACAGGGGCTCTCCTACGAGCAGTACTTC
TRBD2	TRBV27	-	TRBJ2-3	CASSLGSGGSTDTQYF	TGTGCCAGCAGTTTGGGAAGCGGGGGGAGCACAGATACGCAGTATTTT
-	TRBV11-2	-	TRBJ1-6	CASSSQGINSPLHF	TGTGCCAGCAGCTCCCAGGGTATTAATTCACCCCTCCACTTT
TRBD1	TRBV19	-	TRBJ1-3	CASSSDRRGLSGNTIYF	TGTGCCAGTAGTTCGGACAGGAGAGGTCTCTCTGGAAACACCATATATTTT
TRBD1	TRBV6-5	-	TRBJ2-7	CASSYSRGQTYEQYF	TGTGCCAGCAGTTACTCGAGGGGACAGACTTACGAGCAGTACTTC
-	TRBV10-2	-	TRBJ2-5	CASSEKLGGETQYF	TGCGCCAGCAGTGAAAAGCTAGGCGGGGAGACCCAGTACTTC
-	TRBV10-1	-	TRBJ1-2	CASSDDSSRLPLSF	TGCGCCAGCAGTGACGACAGTTCTAGGCTTCCTCTCTCCTTC
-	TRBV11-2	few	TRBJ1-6	CASSLGLTGSYLHF	TGTGCCAGCAGCTTAGGCCTCACAGGGTCGTACCTCCACTTT
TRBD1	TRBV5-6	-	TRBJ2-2	CASSLEDRGITGELFF	TGTGCCAGCAGCTTGGAAGACAGGGGTATCACCGGGGAGCTGTTTTTT
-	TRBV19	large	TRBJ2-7	CASRPAGRGSSYEQYF	TGTGCCAGTAGGCCCGCCGGACGGGGCAGCTCCTACGAGCAGTACTTC
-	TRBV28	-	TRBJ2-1	CASSFRGLLNEQFF	TGTGCCAGCAGTTTTAGGGGTCTTCTCAATGAGCAGTTCTTC
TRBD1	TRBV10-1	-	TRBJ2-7	CASSVDRGPYEQYF	TGCGCCAGCAGTGTAGACAGGGGACCCTACGAGCAGTACTTC
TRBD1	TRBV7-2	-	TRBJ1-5	CASSPRTGGDQPQHF	TGTGCCAGCAGCCCCAGGACAGGGGGCGATCAGCCCCAGCATTTT
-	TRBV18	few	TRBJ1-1	CASSRLAGVEAFF	TGTGCCAGCTCGCGACTGGCGGGCGTGGAAGCTTTCTTT
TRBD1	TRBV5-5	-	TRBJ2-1	CASSLRQGAYDEQFF	TGTGCCAGCAGCTTACGGCAGGGGGCTTATGATGAGCAGTTCTTC
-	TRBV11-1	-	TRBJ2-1	CASSLKTEQSYNEQFF	TGTGCCAGCAGCTTAAAAACAGAGCAATCCTACAATGAGCAGTTCTTC
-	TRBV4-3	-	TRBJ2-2	CASSQDNSLQTGELFF	TGCGCCAGCAGCCAAGATAATAGCCTACAAACCGGGGAGCTGTTTTTT
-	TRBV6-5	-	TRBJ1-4	CASSPRFAEKLFF	TGTGCCAGCAGTCCCCGTTTTGCTGAAAAACTGTTTTTT
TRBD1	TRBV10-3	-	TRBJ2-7	CAIRGQSYEQYF	TGTGCCATCAGGGGACAGAGCTACGAGCAGTACTTC
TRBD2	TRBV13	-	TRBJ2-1	CASSSPRTSGVYNEQFF	TGTGCCAGCAGCTCCCCCAGGACTAGCGGGGTCTACAATGAGCAGTTCTTC
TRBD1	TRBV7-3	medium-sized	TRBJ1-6	CASSLQGQGSSPLHF	TGTGCCAGCAGCCTCCAGGGACAGGGCAGTTCACCCCTCCACTTT
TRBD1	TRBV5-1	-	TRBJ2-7	CASSLRTGSSYEQYF	TGCGCCAGCAGCCTGCGGACAGGAAGCTCCTACGAGCAGTACTTC
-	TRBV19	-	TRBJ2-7	CASSPFRGGTYEQYF	TGTGCCAGTAGTCCCTTCAGGGGGGGAACCTACGAGCAGTACTTC
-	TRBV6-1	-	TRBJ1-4	CASSEGWGTTNEKLFF	TGTGCCAGCAGTGAAGGCTGGGGGACAACTAATGAAAAACTGTTTTTT
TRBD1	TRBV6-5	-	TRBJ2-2	CASSRDRDTGELFF	TGTGCCAGCAGCCGGGACAGAGACACCGGGGAGCTGTTTTTT
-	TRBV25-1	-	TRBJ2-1	CASSELGPRGAHEQFF	TGTGCCAGCAGTGAATTGGGGCCACGGGGGGCGCATGAGCAGTTCTTC
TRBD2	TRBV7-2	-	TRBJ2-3	CASIQGLRGDTDTQYF	TGTGCCAGCATCCAAGGCCTGCGGGGGGACACAGATACGCAGTATTTT
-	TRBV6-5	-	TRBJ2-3	CASSYRFSTDTQYF	TGTGCCAGCAGTTACAGGTTTAGCACAGATACGCAGTATTTT
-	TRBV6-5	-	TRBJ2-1	CASKSSYNEQFF	TGTGCCAGCAAGAGCAGCTACAATGAGCAGTTCTTC
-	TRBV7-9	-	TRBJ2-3	CASSSTGTSLPDTQYF	TGTGCCAGCAGTTCGACCGGGACCTCCCTCCCAGATACGCAGTATTTT
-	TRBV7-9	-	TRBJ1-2	CASSLGDRNIYGYTF	TGTGCCAGCAGCTTAGGCGACAGGAACATCTATGGCTACACCTTC
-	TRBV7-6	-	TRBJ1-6	CASSRQAFGNNSPLHF	TGTGCCAGCAGCCGACAGGCCTTCGGGAATAATTCACCCCTCCACTTT
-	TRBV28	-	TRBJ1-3	CASSLEGSSGNTIYF	TGTGCCAGCAGTTTAGAGGGATCGTCTGGAAACACCATATATTTT
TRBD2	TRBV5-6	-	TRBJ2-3	CASTTAGGLTDTQYF	TGTGCCAGCACCACTGCGGGGGGACTCACAGATACGCAGTATTTT
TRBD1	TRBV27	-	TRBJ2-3	CASSLTQGAGQDTQYF	TGTGCCAGCAGTCTTACCCAGGGGGCGGGTCAAGATACGCAGTATTTT
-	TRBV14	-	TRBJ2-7	CASSRAGGSYEQYF	TGTGCCAGCAGCCGCGCTGGGGGTTCCTACGAGCAGTACTTC
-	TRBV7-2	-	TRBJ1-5	CASSLDGTTRPQHF	TGTGCCAGCAGTCTAGACGGAACTACGCGGCCCCAGCATTTT
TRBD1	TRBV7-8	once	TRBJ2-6	CASSFLTGMSSGANVLTF	TGTGCCAGCAGCTTTTTGACAGGGATGAGCTCTGGGGCCAACGTCCTGACTTTC
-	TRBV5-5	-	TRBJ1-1	CASSLIRNTEAFF	TGTGCCAGCAGCTTGATTAGGAACACTGAAGCTTTCTTT
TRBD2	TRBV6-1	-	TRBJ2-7	CASLLLGGRGYEQYF	TGTGCCAGCCTCTTGCTGGGGGGGAGAGGGTACGAGCAGTACTTC
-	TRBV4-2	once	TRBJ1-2	CASSQNQGNSGGYTF	TGTGCCAGCAGCCAGAATCAGGGGAATAGCGGGGGCTACACCTTC
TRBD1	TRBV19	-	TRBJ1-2	CASSIWRTGLDGYTF	TGTGCCAGTAGTATCTGGAGGACAGGCCTCGATGGCTACACCTTC
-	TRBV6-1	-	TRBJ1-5	CASSGIITDNQPQHF	TGTGCCAGCAGTGGCATCATAACGGACAATCAGCCCCAGCATTTT
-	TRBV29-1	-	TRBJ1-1	CSVARQDAEAFF	TGCAGCGTTGCTCGGCAGGACGCTGAAGCTTTCTTT
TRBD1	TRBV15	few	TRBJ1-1	CATSRRTGNTEAFF	TGTGCCACCAGCAGGAGGACAGGGAACACTGAAGCTTTCTTT
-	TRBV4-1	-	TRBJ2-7	CASSQVRGYEQYF	TGCGCCAGCAGCCAAGTAAGGGGATACGAGCAGTACTTC
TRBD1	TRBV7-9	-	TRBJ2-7	CASSLRQGSSYEQYF	TGTGCCAGCAGCCTCCGACAGGGTAGCTCCTACGAGCAGTACTTC
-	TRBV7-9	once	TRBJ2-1	CASSFPTHNEQFF	TGTGCCAGCAGCTTTCCGACACACAATGAGCAGTTCTTC
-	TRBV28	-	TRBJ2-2	CASSFITGELFF	TGTGCCAGCAGTTTCATCACCGGGGAGCTGTTTTTT
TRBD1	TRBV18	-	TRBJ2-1	CASSQWGQASSYNEQFF	TGTGCCAGCTCACAGTGGGGACAGGCCAGCTCCTACAATGAGCAGTTCTTC
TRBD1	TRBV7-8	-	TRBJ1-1	CASSLTGDKGTEAFF	TGTGCCAGCAGCCTCACAGGGGATAAGGGCACTGAAGCTTTCTTT
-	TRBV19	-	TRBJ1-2	CASSRASGFVAGYTF	TGTGCCAGTAGTAGGGCGTCCGGGTTCGTTGCTGGCTACACCTTC
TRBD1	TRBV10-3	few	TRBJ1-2	CALWQGGLRDGYTF	TGTGCCCTCTGGCAGGGGGGCTTGCGAGATGGCTACACCTTC
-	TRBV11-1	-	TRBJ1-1	CASSPGPAVFF	TGTGCCAGCAGCCCGGGGCCCGCGGTTTTCTTT
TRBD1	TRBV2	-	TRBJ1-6	CASSIKAGGAGSPLHF	TGTGCCAGCAGTATTAAGGCAGGGGGCGCGGGTTCACCCCTCCACTTT
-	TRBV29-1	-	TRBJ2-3	CSAGDRTRTDTQYF	TGCAGCGCCGGGGACAGGACTAGAACAGATACGCAGTATTTT
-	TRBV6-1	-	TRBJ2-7	CASSESGNYEQYF	TGTGCCAGCAGTGAATCTGGCAACTACGAGCAGTACTTC